The present T cell receptor beta chain was sequenced within a study of T cell changes during pregnancy in multiple sclerosis. Data came from immunoSEQ multiplex PCR; TCRdb stores just in-frame clones and leaves some out. The sample records about 73,000 clones, around 92% being singletons. This CDR3 is built from 17 residues. The V segment lost 5 bases and the J segment 0 bases; nucleotides outside the gene matches: 12. In germline, CDR1 is LNHDA, CDR2 SQIVND (reference sequence). This TCR derives from a female donor in good health, enrolled as a control in a pregnancy study. The source material was peripheral blood, sampled in the third trimester of pregnancy. The chain carries TRBV19 and TRBJ2-7, with 8 bases lining up with TRBD2. CDR3 protein: CASSLRGSGATSYEQYF. In nucleotides, the CDR3 is TGTGCCAGTAGTCTTCGGGGTAGCGGGGCCACCTCCTACGAGCAGTACTTC.